Listed below are T cell receptor beta chains from one sample, sequenced in a study of blood T cell repertoires in COVID-19. The method was immunoSEQ multiplex PCR; TCRdb's version includes in-frame clones alone and lacks a portion of them. The sample carries approximately 140,000 clones, more than 75% recorded once. The sequenced sample was peripheral blood. All receptors derive from a human donor with acute or convalescent COVID-19. The donor label of this sample is uncertain. CDR3s include the opening cysteine and the closing phenylalanine or tryptophan. A D gene is named only where the DNA matches it firmly. Clone size is given for some rows only: seen once, a few or many times, or a class if the clone is expanded.

clone size	J gene	D gene	CDR3 length	V gene	CDR3 DNA	CDR3 protein
-	TRBJ1-2	-	14	TRBV7-2	TGTGCCAGCAGCTTAGTGGCAGGGGTTCAGGGCTACACCTTC	CASSLVAGVQGYTF
-	TRBJ2-5	-	15	TRBV9	TGTGCCAGCAGCGTAGCGGGGGGCGTCCAAGAGACCCAGTACTTC	CASSVAGGVQETQYF
few	TRBJ2-7	TRBD1	16	TRBV6-8	TGTGCCAGCAGTTACTACACGAGACAGGGCCGGTCCGAGCAGTACTTC	CASSYYTRQGRSEQYF
-	TRBJ1-6	TRBD1	14	TRBV7-3	TGTGCCAGCAGCCTAGACAGGGATCGATCACCCCTCCACTTT	CASSLDRDRSPLHF
-	TRBJ2-5	TRBD1	18	TRBV2	TGTGCCAGCAGTGAGGGACAGGGGCGCCTGGGAGGGAAAGAGACCCAGTACTTC	CASSEGQGRLGGKETQYF
once	TRBJ2-2	-	15	TRBV2	TGTGCCAGCAGTGAAGTGTCCTCACGGGGCGGGGAGCTGTTTTTT	CASSEVSSRGGELFF
-	TRBJ2-7	TRBD1	15	TRBV7-9	TGTGCCAGCAGCTTTGGACAGGGGGGCCTCTCCGAGCAGTACTTC	CASSFGQGGLSEQYF
-	TRBJ2-2	-	16	TRBV9	TGTGCCAGCAGCACGAGTCAGGGGGGTGGTCCCGGGGAGCTGTTTTTT	CASSTSQGGGPGELFF
-	TRBJ2-5	TRBD2	16	TRBV5-4	TGTGCCAGCAGCCCCCAACTAGCGGGGGTAAAAGAGACCCAGTACTTC	CASSPQLAGVKETQYF
-	TRBJ1-4	-	15	TRBV5-5	TGTGCCAGCAGCTCTTCAGGGGCAACTAATGAAAAACTGTTTTTT	CASSSSGATNEKLFF
-	TRBJ2-3	-	12	TRBV5-1	TGCGCCAGCAGCTCTAGCACAGATACGCAGTATTTT	CASSSSTDTQYF
-	TRBJ2-3	TRBD2	14	TRBV29-1	TGCAGCGCGAGGGCGACTAGCGGCACAGATACGCAGTATTTT	CSARATSGTDTQYF
-	TRBJ1-2	TRBD1	15	TRBV6-4	TGTGCCAGCAGTGCTGAACAGGGGGCGGCCTATGGCTACACCTTC	CASSAEQGAAYGYTF
once	TRBJ1-6	TRBD1	14	TRBV25-1	TGTGCCAGCACGGGACAGGGCTATAATTCACCCCTCCACTTT	CASTGQGYNSPLHF
-	TRBJ1-2	-	14	TRBV7-2	TGTGCCAGCAGGTTCAACGACAGGTTAGGCGGCTACACCTTC	CASRFNDRLGGYTF
few	TRBJ1-2	-	13	TRBV6-5	TGTGCCAGCAGTCGGAGCAGCTTCTATGGCTACACCTTC	CASSRSSFYGYTF
-	TRBJ1-5	-	16	TRBV6-2/TRBV6-3	TGTGCCAGCAGTTACGCGGGGGTGAGGAGTAGTCAGCCCCAGCATTTT	CASSYAGVRSSQPQHF
-	TRBJ2-3	-	13	TRBV5-1	TGCGCCAGCAGCTCCAGACTAGTGGATACGCAGTATTTT	CASSSRLVDTQYF
-	TRBJ1-1	-	14	TRBV18	TGTGCCAGCTCACCAAAAGAGGTCGGAACTGAAGCTTTCTTT	CASSPKEVGTEAFF
-	TRBJ1-1	-	15	TRBV7-2	TGTGCCAGCAGCTTCTCCTCTACAGGGTCCACTGAAGCTTTCTTT	CASSFSSTGSTEAFF
-	TRBJ2-5	TRBD2	16	TRBV6-5	TGTGCCAGCAGTTACCGCGCTAGCGGGGTTCAAGAGACCCAGTACTTC	CASSYRASGVQETQYF
-	TRBJ1-2	-	14	TRBV10-1	TGCGCCAGCAGTGAATCCGGTAATCGCTTAGGCTACACCTTC	CASSESGNRLGYTF
-	TRBJ1-2	TRBD1	15	TRBV30	TGTGCCTGGAGTGTCGGGACAGGGATATGGGATGGCTACACCTTC	CAWSVGTGIWDGYTF
-	TRBJ1-3	-	16	TRBV2	TGTGCCAGCAGCCGTCGGGGGAACCGCTCTGGAAACACCATATATTTT	CASSRRGNRSGNTIYF
-	TRBJ1-1	TRBD1	12	TRBV18	TGTGCCAGCCGACAGGGAGACACTGAAGCTTTCTTT	CASRQGDTEAFF
many	TRBJ1-5	-	14	TRBV6-2/TRBV6-3	TGTGCCAGCAGTTTTGGACAGCCCAATCAGCCCCAGCATTTT	CASSFGQPNQPQHF
-	TRBJ2-3	TRBD2	16	TRBV7-2	TGTGCCAGCAGTGGCACTAGCGGCCTCTTCACAGATACGCAGTATTTT	CASSGTSGLFTDTQYF
once	TRBJ1-4	-	13	TRBV7-7	TGTGCCAGCAGCTTTGACATTAATGAAAAACTGTTTTTT	CASSFDINEKLFF
once	TRBJ2-3	-	17	TRBV4-1	TGCGCCAGCAGCCAAGCACCGGGGAACAGACCAACAGATACGCAGTATTTT	CASSQAPGNRPTDTQYF
once	TRBJ2-3	TRBD2	15	TRBV4-2	TGTGCCAGCAGCCAAGTAACTAGCGACACAGATACGCAGTATTTT	CASSQVTSDTDTQYF
-	TRBJ2-1	TRBD1	16	TRBV19	TGTGCCAGTAGTCGGACAGGGGGCAGCGCCTACAATGAGCAGTTCTTC	CASSRTGGSAYNEQFF
-	TRBJ1-2	TRBD1	15	TRBV11-2	TGTGCCAGCAGCAGAAGAATGGCAGGGGGCGAAGGCTACACCTTC	CASSRRMAGGEGYTF
-	TRBJ1-5	TRBD1	17	TRBV6-2/TRBV6-3	TGTGCCAGCAGTCAAATCCTCCGGACAGGGAGTAATCAGCCCCAGCATTTT	CASSQILRTGSNQPQHF
-	TRBJ2-2	TRBD2	18	TRBV4-1	TGCGCCAGCAGCCAAGTCCGACTAGCGGGGATGAACACCGGGGAGCTGTTTTTT	CASSQVRLAGMNTGELFF
-	TRBJ1-1	TRBD1	16	TRBV6-2/TRBV6-3	TGTGCCAGCAGCTCGGGACAGAACAAAATGAACACTGAAGCTTTCTTT	CASSSGQNKMNTEAFF
-	TRBJ2-7	TRBD1	15	TRBV18	TGTGCCAGCTCACCAACGACAGGGGTTCCCCACGAGCAGTACTTC	CASSPTTGVPHEQYF
-	TRBJ1-2	-	12	TRBV5-1	TGCGCCAGCAGCCCGGGAGAACATGGCTACACCTTC	CASSPGEHGYTF
-	TRBJ1-6	TRBD1	13	TRBV2	TGTGCCAGCAGGGGGACAGTTAATTCACCCCTCCACTTT	CASRGTVNSPLHF
-	TRBJ1-1	-	13	TRBV9	TGTGCCAGCAGCGTAATCGGGAACACTGAAGCTTTCTTT	CASSVIGNTEAFF
-	TRBJ2-4	-	13	TRBV5-1	TGCGCCAGCAGCGCAGATCCTAAAAACATTCAGTACTTC	CASSADPKNIQYF
-	TRBJ1-2	-	14	TRBV5-4	TGTGCCAGCAGGCGGACACAGGGAAACTATGGCTACACCTTC	CASRRTQGNYGYTF
-	TRBJ2-7	-	14	TRBV19	TGTGCCAGTAGTCTCGACTGGAGCTCCTACGAGCAGTACTTC	CASSLDWSSYEQYF
-	TRBJ1-2	-	14	TRBV9	TGTGCCAGCAGCCCGATCCTGGAGGACTATGGCTACACCTTC	CASSPILEDYGYTF
-	TRBJ2-5	TRBD1	14	TRBV5-1	TGCGCCAGCAGCTCCGGACAGGGCGGGGAGACCCAGTACTTC	CASSSGQGGETQYF
-	TRBJ2-2	TRBD1	15	TRBV6-4	TGTGCCAGTTCCTCAGGACAGGGCAACACCGGGGAGCTGTTTTTT	CASSSGQGNTGELFF
-	TRBJ1-5	TRBD1	13	TRBV20-1	TGCAGTGCTAGTGGAGGGGGCAGTCAGCCCCAGCATTTT	CSASGGGSQPQHF
once	TRBJ1-3	-	13	TRBV10-3	TGTGCCATTGTGCCAGGGGCTGGAAACACCATATATTTT	CAIVPGAGNTIYF
once	TRBJ1-2	-	16	TRBV4-2	TGTGCCAGCAGCCAAGATGAACAGGGAAAGGGTTATGGCTACACCTTC	CASSQDEQGKGYGYTF
-	TRBJ2-1	-	17	TRBV10-2	TGCGCCAGCAGTGCTGGGCGGTGGGGGGATCTTAACAATGAGCAGTTCTTC	CASSAGRWGDLNNEQFF
once	TRBJ2-7	TRBD1	15	TRBV6-5	TGTGCCAGCAGTTACGAGACGACAGGGTTCCACGAGCAGTACTTC	CASSYETTGFHEQYF
-	TRBJ1-4	TRBD1	13	TRBV6-5	TGTGCCAGCAGCCGGGACAGGGAGGAAAAACTGTTTTTT	CASSRDREEKLFF
-	TRBJ1-1	TRBD1	15	TRBV6-5	TGTGCCACGATCAACACAGGGGGCGAGGACACTGAAGCTTTCTTT	CATINTGGEDTEAFF
-	TRBJ1-2	-	13	TRBV30	TGTGCCTGGAGTGCTGTGGCAGGCTATGGCTACACCTTC	CAWSAVAGYGYTF
-	TRBJ1-4	TRBD1	18	TRBV5-6	TGTGCCAGCAGCTACCCCCGGGACAGGGGGTCAGGAAGTGAAAAACTGTTTTTT	CASSYPRDRGSGSEKLFF
-	TRBJ1-1	TRBD1	15	TRBV10-3	TGTGCCATGCGCCGGGACAGCAAGGTATGGACTGAAGCTTTCTTT	CAMRRDSKVWTEAFF